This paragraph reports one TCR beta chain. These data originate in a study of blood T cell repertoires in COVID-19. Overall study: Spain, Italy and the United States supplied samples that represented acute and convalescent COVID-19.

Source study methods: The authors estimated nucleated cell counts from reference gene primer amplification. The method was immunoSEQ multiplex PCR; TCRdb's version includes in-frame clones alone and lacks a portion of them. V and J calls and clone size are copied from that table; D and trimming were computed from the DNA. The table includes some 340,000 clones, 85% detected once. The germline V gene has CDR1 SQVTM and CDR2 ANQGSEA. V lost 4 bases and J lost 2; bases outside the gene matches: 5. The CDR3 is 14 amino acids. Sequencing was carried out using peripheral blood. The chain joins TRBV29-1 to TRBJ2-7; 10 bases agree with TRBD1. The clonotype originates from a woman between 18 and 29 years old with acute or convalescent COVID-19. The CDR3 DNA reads TGCAGCGTTGTGAGGACAGGGGGGCCCTACGAGCAGTACTTC. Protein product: CSVVRTGGPYEQYF.